Listed below are T cell receptor beta chains from one sample, sequenced in a study of blood T cells in healthy people across ages. TCRdb re-derived calls from the 5' RACE reads in MiXCR, one entry per CDR3 protein. The sample consists of just under 750,000 distinct CDR3 sequences, about 20% of them appearing once. The sequencing sample was made of blood. These TCRs come from a man in his 70s in good health. Each CDR3 is given with its conserved first and last residue. The order of the fields is D gene, V gene, J gene, clone size, CDR3 DNA, CDR3 protein. D genes are given only for firm matches. Rows give clone size only sometimes, using once, few, many, or a class for an expanded clone.

D gene: NA; V gene: TRBV10-3; J gene: TRBJ1-1; clone size: NA; CDR3 DNA: TGTGCCATCAGTGAGTCTGAGGGATTTCACACTGAAGCTTTCTTT; CDR3 protein: CAISESEGFHTEAFF
D gene: TRBD2; V gene: TRBV12-5; J gene: TRBJ2-5; clone size: few; CDR3 DNA: TGTGCTAGTGGTTTCCGTCGGACTAGTCAAGAGACCCAGTACTTC; CDR3 protein: CASGFRRTSQETQYF
D gene: NA; V gene: TRBV19; J gene: TRBJ2-7; clone size: NA; CDR3 DNA: TGTGCCAGTAGTATCCAGGGCGCAGACGGGCAGTACTTC; CDR3 protein: CASSIQGADGQYF
D gene: TRBD1; V gene: TRBV5-1; J gene: TRBJ2-1; clone size: few; CDR3 DNA: TGCGCCAGCAGCTCAGTCCCGGGACAGGGAAACAATGAGCAGTTCTTC; CDR3 protein: CASSSVPGQGNNEQFF
D gene: TRBD1; V gene: TRBV15; J gene: TRBJ2-4; clone size: few; CDR3 DNA: TGTGCCACCAGCAGAGATAGAAACAGGGGGGAAAACATTCAGTACTTC; CDR3 protein: CATSRDRNRGENIQYF
D gene: NA; V gene: TRBV19; J gene: TRBJ1-5; clone size: many; CDR3 DNA: TGTGCCAGTGGGTCTAGCAATCAGCCCCAGCATTTT; CDR3 protein: CASGSSNQPQHF
D gene: NA; V gene: TRBV19; J gene: TRBJ2-1; clone size: NA; CDR3 DNA: TGTGCCACCACCCGGAGCGGAGTAAGAAAGAATGAGCAGTTCTTC; CDR3 protein: CATTRSGVRKNEQFF
D gene: NA; V gene: TRBV5-5; J gene: TRBJ2-3; clone size: few; CDR3 DNA: TGTGCCAGCAGCTTGTGGAGCGAAAGCACAGATACGCAGTATTTT; CDR3 protein: CASSLWSESTDTQYF
D gene: NA; V gene: TRBV4-1; J gene: TRBJ2-5; clone size: NA; CDR3 DNA: TGCGCCAGCAGCCATGCCAGGGGCAGGGACCAAGAGACCCAGTACTTC; CDR3 protein: CASSHARGRDQETQYF
D gene: TRBD2; V gene: TRBV29-1; J gene: TRBJ2-5; clone size: NA; CDR3 DNA: TGCAGCGTTCAGCGGGGTGAGACCCAGTACTTC; CDR3 protein: CSVQRGETQYF
D gene: NA; V gene: TRBV5-5; J gene: TRBJ2-7; clone size: NA; CDR3 DNA: TGTGCCAGCAGCCGTGGTCCCCAGGTCCCCTCCTACGAGCAGTACTTC; CDR3 protein: CASSRGPQVPSYEQYF
D gene: NA; V gene: TRBV20-1; J gene: TRBJ2-4; clone size: NA; CDR3 DNA: TGCAGTGCTAGAGATCATGAGAAGGGAGTTGGGGACATTCAGTACTTC; CDR3 protein: CSARDHEKGVGDIQYF
D gene: NA; V gene: TRBV7-9; J gene: TRBJ1-1; clone size: few; CDR3 DNA: TGTGCCAGCAGCCCTGGGCCCAGGTCAACTGAAGCTTTCTTT; CDR3 protein: CASSPGPRSTEAFF
D gene: NA; V gene: TRBV12-3/TRBV12-4; J gene: TRBJ1-1; clone size: few; CDR3 DNA: TGTGCCAGCATCATTAGGTACACTGAAGCTTTCTTT; CDR3 protein: CASIIRYTEAFF
D gene: NA; V gene: TRBV7-9; J gene: TRBJ1-1; clone size: few; CDR3 DNA: TGTGCCAGCAACGGGGATGGCGGCACTGAAGCTTTCTTT; CDR3 protein: CASNGDGGTEAFF
D gene: NA; V gene: TRBV3-1; J gene: TRBJ2-4; clone size: NA; CDR3 DNA: TGTGCCAGCAGCCGCCAACCTGACATTCAGTACTTC; CDR3 protein: CASSRQPDIQYF
D gene: NA; V gene: TRBV20-1; J gene: TRBJ1-1; clone size: NA; CDR3 DNA: TGCAGTGCTAGCTCGCCGTTAGTAAACACTGAAGCTTTCTTT; CDR3 protein: CSASSPLVNTEAFF
D gene: TRBD1; V gene: TRBV7-9; J gene: TRBJ1-1; clone size: few; CDR3 DNA: TGTGCCAGCAGCCCCTTGGGACAGCCACAGGGGTTGTATACTGAAGCTTTCTTT; CDR3 protein: CASSPLGQPQGLYTEAFF
D gene: NA; V gene: TRBV4-3; J gene: TRBJ2-5; clone size: NA; CDR3 DNA: TGCGCCAGCAGCCAAGATCCCAGTGGGGAGACCCAGTACTTC; CDR3 protein: CASSQDPSGETQYF
D gene: NA; V gene: TRBV24-1; J gene: TRBJ2-2; clone size: NA; CDR3 DNA: TGTGCCACCAGTGATCCAAGTCTTCGGACCGGGGAGCTGTTTTTT; CDR3 protein: CATSDPSLRTGELFF
D gene: TRBD2; V gene: TRBV12-3/TRBV12-4; J gene: TRBJ2-1; clone size: few; CDR3 DNA: TGTGCCAGCACCGTACCGGGACTAGTTAAGTTTCGCAGTGAGCAGTTCTTC; CDR3 protein: CASTVPGLVKFRSEQFF
D gene: TRBD2; V gene: TRBV2; J gene: TRBJ2-1; clone size: NA; CDR3 DNA: TGTGCCATCGATAGCGGGGCCTCCTACAATGAGCAGTTCTTC; CDR3 protein: CAIDSGASYNEQFF
D gene: NA; V gene: TRBV7-8; J gene: TRBJ1-1; clone size: NA; CDR3 DNA: TGTGCCAGCAGCTTGAAAGGGAGGAGAGGGTACACTGAAGCTTTCTTT; CDR3 protein: CASSLKGRRGYTEAFF
D gene: NA; V gene: TRBV7-2; J gene: TRBJ1-5; clone size: NA; CDR3 DNA: TGTGCCAGCAGCATCTCGGGGGGTGCCCAGCATTTT; CDR3 protein: CASSISGGAQHF
D gene: NA; V gene: TRBV12-3/TRBV12-4; J gene: TRBJ1-2; clone size: NA; CDR3 DNA: TGTGCCAGCAGTCGGTCCAGCCCTAACTATGGCTACACCTTC; CDR3 protein: CASSRSSPNYGYTF
D gene: NA; V gene: TRBV6-5; J gene: TRBJ2-1; clone size: many; CDR3 DNA: TGTGCCAGCAGTCCCCGGAGATTCTCCTACAATGAGCAGTTCTTC; CDR3 protein: CASSPRRFSYNEQFF
D gene: TRBD1; V gene: TRBV6-5; J gene: TRBJ2-7; clone size: few; CDR3 DNA: TGTGCCAGCAGTTACCCGGGACAGGGGGCCTACGAGCAGTACTTC; CDR3 protein: CASSYPGQGAYEQYF
D gene: TRBD1; V gene: TRBV6-1; J gene: TRBJ2-7; clone size: many; CDR3 DNA: TGTGCCAGCAGCACCTCACAGGGGGTCTTAATCGAGCAGTACTTC; CDR3 protein: CASSTSQGVLIEQYF
D gene: NA; V gene: TRBV12-3/TRBV12-4; J gene: TRBJ1-5; clone size: NA; CDR3 DNA: TGTGCCAGCAGTTTGGGCAGGGCGGGAGCCAATCAGCCCCAGCATTTT; CDR3 protein: CASSLGRAGANQPQHF
D gene: NA; V gene: TRBV12-3/TRBV12-4; J gene: TRBJ1-1; clone size: many; CDR3 DNA: TGTGCCAGCAGTATTCAGGAACGGAATGGGGAAGCTTTCTTT; CDR3 protein: CASSIQERNGEAFF
D gene: TRBD1; V gene: TRBV12-3/TRBV12-4; J gene: TRBJ1-1; clone size: few; CDR3 DNA: TGTGCCAGCAGTCGTCAACAGGGGGATAAAGCTTTCTTT; CDR3 protein: CASSRQQGDKAFF
D gene: NA; V gene: TRBV7-9; J gene: TRBJ2-1; clone size: NA; CDR3 DNA: TGTGCCAGCAGCTTAGCGCGTTCGGACTTCCTATACAGTGAGCAGTTCTTC; CDR3 protein: CASSLARSDFLYSEQFF
D gene: TRBD1; V gene: TRBV9; J gene: TRBJ1-4; clone size: few; CDR3 DNA: TGTGCCAGCAGCGTATTGGGACAGCCTAATGAAAAACTGTTTTTT; CDR3 protein: CASSVLGQPNEKLFF
D gene: TRBD2; V gene: TRBV5-1; J gene: TRBJ2-2; clone size: NA; CDR3 DNA: TGCGCCAGCAGCTTTTTAGCGGGAGGTGACACCGGGGAGCTGTTTTTT; CDR3 protein: CASSFLAGGDTGELFF
D gene: NA; V gene: TRBV29-1; J gene: TRBJ1-4; clone size: NA; CDR3 DNA: TGCAGCGTTGGAAGAGGCCAGGCTAATGAAAAACTGTTTTTT; CDR3 protein: CSVGRGQANEKLFF